Listed below are T cell receptor beta chains from one sample, sequenced in a study of patients and donors after allogeneic stem cell transplantation. Using its own MiXCR run on the RT-PCR reads, TCRdb lists one record per CDR3 protein. The table shows 15,000 to 20,000 distinct CDR3 sequences, with 4.5% to 5.5% occurring only once. Source material: blood, either unsorted or a sorted T cell fraction (not recorded which). Receptors were obtained from a human donor who was either an allogeneic HSCT recipient or a stem cell or donor lymphocyte infusion donor (not recorded which). It is not recorded whose cells these are; they may come from a transplant donor. The CDR3 runs from the conserved cysteine through the conserved F or W. Fields, in order: V gene, clone size, D gene, J gene, CDR3 DNA, CDR3 protein. The D gene is left open where the match is weak. Where a row states a size, it is once, few, many or the class of an expanded clone; other rows omit it.

>TRBV12-3/TRBV12-4|many|-|TRBJ2-1
TGTGCCAGCACTCCGGGTAGGAGGGCCACGAACAATGAGCAGTTCTTC
CASTPGRRATNNEQFF
>TRBV20-1|many|-|TRBJ2-3
TGCAGTGCTAGATCCGGAGCTAGCACAGATACGCAGTATTTT
CSARSGASTDTQYF
>TRBV7-8|medium-sized|-|TRBJ2-6
TGTGCCAGCAGCTTAACAAATGGGGCCAACGTCCTGACTTTC
CASSLTNGANVLTF
>TRBV7-9|medium-sized|-|TRBJ1-2
TGTGCCAGCAGCCCAGATCTAAGTAACTATGGCTACACCTTC
CASSPDLSNYGYTF
>TRBV5-1|many|-|TRBJ1-2
TGCGCCAGCAGCTTAATCCCAGACTATGGCTACACCTTC
CASSLIPDYGYTF
>TRBV21-1|few|-|TRBJ2-1
TGTGCCAGCAGCAAAGCCGATCGAGAACTGTATGAGCAGTTCTTC
CASSKADRELYEQFF
>TRBV21-1|-|-|TRBJ2-1
TGTGCCAGCAGCAAGGGGGCCGACGAGCAGTTCTTC
CASSKGADEQFF
>TRBV7-9|-|TRBD1|TRBJ2-7
TGTGCCAGCAGCCCGAGGGGGCGTCACGAGCAGTACTTC
CASSPRGRHEQYF
>TRBV9|few|TRBD1|TRBJ1-6
TGTGCCAGCAGCGTAGGGGACAGGGTATTATTTAGGAATTCACCCCTCCACTTT
CASSVGDRVLFRNSPLHF
>TRBV12-3/TRBV12-4|many|-|TRBJ2-3
TGTGCCAGCACCTACTCTGGCACAGATACGCAGTATTTT
CASTYSGTDTQYF
>TRBV28|many|TRBD2|TRBJ2-7
TGTGCCAGCAGTATTAGCGGGAGGGGTGAGCAGTACTTC
CASSISGRGEQYF
>TRBV28|many|-|TRBJ2-7
TGTGCCAGCGGGACGGAAAACTACGAGCAGTACTTC
CASGTENYEQYF
>TRBV4-2|few|TRBD1|TRBJ1-4
TGTGCCAGCAGCACCAGCCGGGACAGGGAGCCCTCTGAAAATGAAAAACTGTTTTTT
CASSTSRDREPSENEKLFF
>TRBV7-9|many|TRBD1|TRBJ2-7
TGTGCCAGCAGCTTAGTTGAGGGGGCGCCTCAGTACTTC
CASSLVEGAPQYF
>TRBV9|medium-sized|-|TRBJ2-6
TGTGCCAGCAGCGTAGTTGGCTCTGGGGCCAACGTCCTGACTTTC
CASSVVGSGANVLTF
>TRBV5-4|many|TRBD2|TRBJ2-7
TGTGCCAGCAGCTTGATTAGTAGCGGGGGCTACGAGCAGTACTTC
CASSLISSGGYEQYF
>TRBV20-1|few|TRBD1|TRBJ1-2
TGCAGTGCCCCAACGGGACAGCAATATGGCTACACCTTC
CSAPTGQQYGYTF
>TRBV10-1|-|TRBD1|TRBJ1-5
TGCGCCAGCATTCGGACAGGATGGGGCAATCAGCCCCAGCATTTT
CASIRTGWGNQPQHF
>TRBV5-1|-|-|TRBJ1-1
TGCGCCAGCAGCTCGCAGAGGAGAACTGAAGCTTTCTTT
CASSSQRRTEAFF
>TRBV29-1|many|TRBD2|TRBJ2-7
TGCAGCGTTACTAGCGGGGGTTACGAGCAGTACTTC
CSVTSGGYEQYF
>TRBV5-6|many|-|TRBJ2-5
TGTGCCAGCAGCTTTGGACAGCCCCAAGAGACCCAGTACTTC
CASSFGQPQETQYF
>TRBV7-9|many|-|TRBJ2-5
TGTGCCAGCAGCTTAGCGGGGGGCAAAGAGACCCAGTACTTC
CASSLAGGKETQYF
>TRBV5-6|-|-|TRBJ1-6
TGTGCCAGCAGCTTGGTCCAGCCTAATTCACCCCTCCACTTT
CASSLVQPNSPLHF
>TRBV7-9|many|-|TRBJ1-2
TGTGCCAGCAGCTCCGACCCGGACAGAAGAGAGGATGGCTACACCTTC
CASSSDPDRREDGYTF
>TRBV18|-|-|TRBJ1-5
TGTGCCAGCTCACTCACCTCGGGCAGGCGGCTTCAGCCCCAGCATTTT
CASSLTSGRRLQPQHF
>TRBV5-1|few|-|TRBJ1-1
TGCGCCACCAAGAGTCCGAACACTGAAGCTTTCTTT
CATKSPNTEAFF
>TRBV7-9|many|-|TRBJ2-3
TGTGCCAGCAGCTCCATACCTGCAGATACGCAGTATTTT
CASSSIPADTQYF
>TRBV15|many|-|TRBJ2-7
TGTGCCACCAGCAGAGGGCAACTACACTACGAGCAGTACTTC
CATSRGQLHYEQYF
>TRBV5-1|many|TRBD1|TRBJ1-1
TGCGCCAGCAGCTTGGAGGCTAGCGGGACAGGGTATGGCACTGAAGCTTTCTTT
CASSLEASGTGYGTEAFF
>TRBV4-2|many|-|TRBJ2-3
TGTGCCAGCAGCCAAGAGCTTGTTAGCACAGATACGCAGTATTTT
CASSQELVSTDTQYF
>TRBV7-9|many|-|TRBJ2-5
TGTGCCAGCAGCCAACAGGGATCAGAGACCCAGTACTTC
CASSQQGSETQYF
>TRBV27|many|-|TRBJ1-6
TGTGCCAGCAGTTTCCTAGGTAGCTCCTATAATTCACCCCTCCACTTT
CASSFLGSSYNSPLHF
>TRBV2|many|-|TRBJ1-1
TGTGCCAGCAGGACTAACATAGACACTGAAGCTTTCTTT
CASRTNIDTEAFF
>TRBV5-1|many|TRBD2|TRBJ2-3
TGCGCCAGCGTTCGGGGGGGCTCCACAGATACGCAGTATTTT
CASVRGGSTDTQYF
>TRBV30|-|-|TRBJ2-5
TGTGCCTGGAGTGTTGGGAGCTTGGAGACCCAGTACTTC
CAWSVGSLETQYF
>TRBV10-2|many|-|TRBJ1-2
TGCGCCAGCAGCCGACAGGCCTCTAACTATGGCTACACCTTC
CASSRQASNYGYTF
>TRBV7-9|many|-|TRBJ1-6
TGTGCCAGCAGCCCTTTCGACGGGGTATATAATTCACCCCTCCACTTT
CASSPFDGVYNSPLHF
>TRBV4-2|many|TRBD2|TRBJ2-1
TGTGCCAGCAGCCAAGGGACTAGCCATACCTCTTACAATGAGCAGTTCTTC
CASSQGTSHTSYNEQFF
>TRBV5-6|many|-|TRBJ1-1
TGTGCCAGCAGCTTTTCTATCCCTGGGACTGAAGCTTTCTTT
CASSFSIPGTEAFF
>TRBV11-1|few|TRBD1|TRBJ2-6
TGTGCCAGCAGCTTATCGGTTACAGGGGGCTTGACTGGGGCCAACGTCCTGACTTTC
CASSLSVTGGLTGANVLTF
>TRBV7-9|many|-|TRBJ1-1
TGTGCCAGCAGTTTCCTGCAAATGAACACTGAAGCTTTCTTT
CASSFLQMNTEAFF
>TRBV12-3/TRBV12-4|many|-|TRBJ1-4
TGTGCCAGCACCACCCCGGGACACCGGAATGAAAAACTGTTTTTT
CASTTPGHRNEKLFF
>TRBV7-9|-|-|TRBJ2-5
TGTGCCAGCAGACAAACAGGGGAGACCCAGTACTTC
CASRQTGETQYF
>TRBV28|few|-|TRBJ1-5
TGTGCCAGCAGGGAAGGGCCCAGTGCTCATTTAAATCAGCCCCAGCATTTT
CASREGPSAHLNQPQHF
>TRBV20-1|-|-|TRBJ2-7
TGCAGTGCTAGAATCCGGAGCTCCTACGAGCAGTACTTC
CSARIRSSYEQYF
>TRBV15|few|TRBD1|TRBJ1-5
TGTGCCACCAGCATCCCGGGACAGGGTTTCGATCAGCCCCAGCATTTT
CATSIPGQGFDQPQHF
>TRBV3-1|many|TRBD2|TRBJ2-3
TGTGCCAGCAGCCAGGCCGGGACTAGCGGGGGGGCCGGCACAGATACGCAGTATTTT
CASSQAGTSGGAGTDTQYF
>TRBV7-9|many|TRBD2|TRBJ2-5
TGTGCCAGCAGCTTAGGGGGACTATCCCAAGAGACCCAGTACTTC
CASSLGGLSQETQYF
>TRBV11-2|many|TRBD2|TRBJ2-3
TGTGCCAGCAGCCGGGGCCTAGCGGGAGCCGGCGGGTCAGATACGCAGTATTTT
CASSRGLAGAGGSDTQYF
>TRBV3-1|many|-|TRBJ2-2
TGTGCCAGCAGCCAAGATGAGGTTGTAAGGGCCGGGGAGCTGTTTTTT
CASSQDEVVRAGELFF
>TRBV12-3/TRBV12-4|many|-|TRBJ2-1
TGTGCCAGCAGTTCTGGTAGGGGTAATGAGCAGTTCTTC
CASSSGRGNEQFF
>TRBV19|-|-|TRBJ1-1
TGTGCCAGTATCCGTTCCACTGAAGCTTTCTTT
CASIRSTEAFF